This record covers a single TCR beta chain. The antigen remains unidentified. Vbeta (60) and Jbeta (13) primers were used in the PCR. Libraries were prepared by immunoSEQ multiplex PCR; TCRdb keeps only in-frame clonotypes and omits some of them. The data hold about 43,000 clones, with roughly 80% observed a single time. Donors counted as nominally healthy when sampled, yet unrecorded immune exposures were likely. The data were obtained in a study of cytomegalovirus exposure and HLA in healthy donors. Study-wide results and caveats: Some public TCRs appeared in many individuals, while most sequences were rare.

The sequenced sample consisted of PBMCs. This TCR came from a man aged 50 to 59 in good health and CMV-seronegative.

CDR3 bases: TGTGCCAGCAGCTTGGACAGGGGGCTTGGGCCCCAGCATTTT. Translated: CASSLDRGLGPQHF. V gene TRBV5-4 combines with J gene TRBJ1-5; 9 bases line up with TRBD1. This CDR3 has 14 residues. V lost 0 bases and J lost 9; bases outside the gene matches: 4. The germline CDR1 and CDR2 sequences are SGHNT and YYREEE (reference sequence).